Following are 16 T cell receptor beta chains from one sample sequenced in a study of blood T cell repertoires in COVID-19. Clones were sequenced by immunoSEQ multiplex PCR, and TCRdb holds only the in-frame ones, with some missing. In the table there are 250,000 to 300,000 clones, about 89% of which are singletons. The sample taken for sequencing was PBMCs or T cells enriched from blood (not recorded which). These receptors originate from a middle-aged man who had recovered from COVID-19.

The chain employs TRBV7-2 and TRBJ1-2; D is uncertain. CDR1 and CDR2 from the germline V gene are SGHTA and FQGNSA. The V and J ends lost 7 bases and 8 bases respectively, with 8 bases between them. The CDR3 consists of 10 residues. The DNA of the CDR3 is TGTGCCAGCAAACAGTACGGCTACACCTTC. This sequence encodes CASKQYGYTF.

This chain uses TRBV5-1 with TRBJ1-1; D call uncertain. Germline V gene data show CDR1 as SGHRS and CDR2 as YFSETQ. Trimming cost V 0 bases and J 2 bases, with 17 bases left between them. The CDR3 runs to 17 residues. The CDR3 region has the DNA TGCGCCAGCAGCTTGGCCGCGGCGGGAACGGGTAACACTGAAGCTTTCTTT. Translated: CASSLAAAGTGNTEAFF.

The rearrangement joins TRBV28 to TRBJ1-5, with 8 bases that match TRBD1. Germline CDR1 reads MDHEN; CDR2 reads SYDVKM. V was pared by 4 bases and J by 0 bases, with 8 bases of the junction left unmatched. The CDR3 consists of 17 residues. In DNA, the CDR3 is TGTGCCAGCAGTTCGACTAGGACAGGGCCTAGCAATCAGCCCCAGCATTTT. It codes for CASSSTRTGPSNQPQHF.

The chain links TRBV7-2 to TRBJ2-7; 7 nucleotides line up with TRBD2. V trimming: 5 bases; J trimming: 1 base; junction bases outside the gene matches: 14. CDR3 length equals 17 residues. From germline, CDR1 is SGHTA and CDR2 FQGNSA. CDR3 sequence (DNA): TGTGCCAGCAGCCCCAGAAAAGCGGGACCCGAATCCTACGAGCAGTACTTC. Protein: CASSPRKAGPESYEQYF.

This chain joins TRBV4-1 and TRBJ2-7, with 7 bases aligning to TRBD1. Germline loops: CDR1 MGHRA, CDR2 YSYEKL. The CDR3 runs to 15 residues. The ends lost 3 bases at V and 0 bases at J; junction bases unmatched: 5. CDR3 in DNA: TGCGCCAGCAGCCATGAAGACAGGGCCTCCTACGAGCAGTACTTC. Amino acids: CASSHEDRASYEQYF.

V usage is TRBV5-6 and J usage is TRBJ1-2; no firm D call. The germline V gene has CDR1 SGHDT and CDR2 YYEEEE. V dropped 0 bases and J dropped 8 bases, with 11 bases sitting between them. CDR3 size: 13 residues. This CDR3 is CASSLEWHRGYTF. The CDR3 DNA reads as TGTGCCAGCAGCTTGGAGTGGCATCGAGGCTACACCTTC. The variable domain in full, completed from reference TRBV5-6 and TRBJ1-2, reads DAGVTQSPTHLIKTRGQQVTLRCSPKSGHDTVSWYQQALGQGPQFIFQYYEEEERQRGNFPDRFSGHQFPNYSSELNVNALLLGDSALYLCASSLEWHRGYTFGSGTRLTVV.

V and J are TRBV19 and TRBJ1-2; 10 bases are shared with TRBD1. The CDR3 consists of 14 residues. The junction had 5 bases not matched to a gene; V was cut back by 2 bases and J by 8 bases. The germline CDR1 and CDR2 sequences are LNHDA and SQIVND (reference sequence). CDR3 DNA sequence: TGTGCCAGTAGTATATGGGACAGGGGTAGCGGCTACACCTTC. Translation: CASSIWDRGSGYTF.

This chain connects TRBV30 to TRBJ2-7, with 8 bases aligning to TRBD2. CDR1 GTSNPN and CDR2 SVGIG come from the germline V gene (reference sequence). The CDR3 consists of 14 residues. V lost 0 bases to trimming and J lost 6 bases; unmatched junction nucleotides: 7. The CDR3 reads CAWSVGGAPAEQYF. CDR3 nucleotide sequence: TGTGCCTGGAGTGTCGGGGGGGCGCCTGCCGAGCAGTACTTC.

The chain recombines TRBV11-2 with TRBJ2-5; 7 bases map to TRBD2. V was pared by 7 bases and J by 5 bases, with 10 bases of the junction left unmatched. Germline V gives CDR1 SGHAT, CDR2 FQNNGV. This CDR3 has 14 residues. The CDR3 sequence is CASTKVAGGETQYF. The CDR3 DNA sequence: TGTGCCAGCACCAAAGTCGCCGGGGGGGAGACCCAGTACTTC.

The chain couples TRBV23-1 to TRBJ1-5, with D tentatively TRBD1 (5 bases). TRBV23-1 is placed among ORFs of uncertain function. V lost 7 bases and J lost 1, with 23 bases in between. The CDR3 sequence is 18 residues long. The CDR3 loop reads CASKPSTGGKGSNQPQHF. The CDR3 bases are TGCGCCAGCAAACCCTCCACCGGAGGGAAGGGGAGCAATCAGCCCCAGCATTTT.

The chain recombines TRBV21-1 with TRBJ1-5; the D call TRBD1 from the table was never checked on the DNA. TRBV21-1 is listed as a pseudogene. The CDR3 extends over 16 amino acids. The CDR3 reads CASSKGTGGFRQPQHF. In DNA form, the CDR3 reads TGTGCCAGCAGCAAAGGTACAGGGGGGTTTCGTCAGCCCCAGCATTTT.

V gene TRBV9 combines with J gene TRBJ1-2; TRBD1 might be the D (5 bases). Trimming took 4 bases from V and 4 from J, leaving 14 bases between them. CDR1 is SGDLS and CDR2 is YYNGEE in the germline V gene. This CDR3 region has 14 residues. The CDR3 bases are TGTGCCAGCAGCCCGGGGGAGGAAGTCTATGGCTACACCTTC. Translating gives CASSPGEEVYGYTF. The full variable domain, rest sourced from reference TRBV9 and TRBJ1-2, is DSGVTQTPKHLITATGQRVTLRCSPRSGDLSVYWYQQSLDQGLQFLIQYYNGEERAKGNILERFSAQQFPDLHSELNLSSLELGDSALYFCASSPGEEVYGYTFGSGTRLTVV.

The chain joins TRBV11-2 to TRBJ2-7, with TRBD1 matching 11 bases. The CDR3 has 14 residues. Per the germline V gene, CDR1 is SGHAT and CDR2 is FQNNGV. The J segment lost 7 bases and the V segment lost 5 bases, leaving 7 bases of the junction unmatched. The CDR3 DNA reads TGTGCCAGCAGCCACCCGGGACAGGGGGTTGAGCAGTACTTC. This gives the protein CASSHPGQGVEQYF.

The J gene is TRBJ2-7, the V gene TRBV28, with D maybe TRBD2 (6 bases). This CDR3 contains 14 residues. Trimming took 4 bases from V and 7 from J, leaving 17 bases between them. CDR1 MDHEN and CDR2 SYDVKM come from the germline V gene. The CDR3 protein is CASSSEGAGEEQYF. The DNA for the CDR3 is TGTGCCAGCAGTTCGGAGGGAGCCGGGGAGGAGCAGTACTTC. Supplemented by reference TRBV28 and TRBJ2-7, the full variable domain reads DVKVTQSSRYLVKRTGEKVFLECVQDMDHENMFWYRQDPGLGLRLIYFSYDVKMKEKGDIPEGYSVSREKKERFSLILESASTNQTSMYLCASSSEGAGEEQYFGPGTRLTVT.

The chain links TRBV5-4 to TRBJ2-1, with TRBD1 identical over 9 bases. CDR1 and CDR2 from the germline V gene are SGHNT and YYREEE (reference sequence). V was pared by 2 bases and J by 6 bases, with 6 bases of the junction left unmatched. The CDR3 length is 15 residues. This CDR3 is CASSFTGGLVNEQFF. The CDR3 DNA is TGTGCCAGCAGCTTCACAGGGGGCTTGGTCAATGAGCAGTTCTTC.

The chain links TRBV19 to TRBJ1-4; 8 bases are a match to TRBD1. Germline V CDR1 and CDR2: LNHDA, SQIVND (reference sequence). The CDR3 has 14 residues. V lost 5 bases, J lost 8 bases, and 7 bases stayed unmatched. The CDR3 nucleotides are TGTGCCAGTAGTCCCGACAGGGGAGAAGAAAAACTGTTTTTT. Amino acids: CASSPDRGEEKLFF.